This T cell receptor beta chain comes out of a study of T-cell reconstitution after alpha-beta-depleted transplantation in children. This clonotype was found once. CDR3 length: 12 residues. V lost 5 bases and J lost 6, with 11 bases in between. Preparation of the TCRbeta library was carried out with unique molecular identifiers. Each CDR3 protein gets one entry after TCRdb re-called the PCR reads with MiXCR. The table lists some 600,000 distinct CDR3 sequences, 13% of them singletons, with 2.2% in the top ten. The V gene is TRBV23-1, the J gene TRBJ2-7, with D uncertain. TRBV23-1 is classed as an ORF, of uncertain function. The sample here was PBMCs, mostly from graft donor cells, taken 360 days after TCRalphabeta/CD19-depleted stem cell transplant. The sequence was collected from a male patient between 10 and 17 years old who had a stem cell transplant for acute myeloid leukemia, so the T cells may come from the graft donor. CDR3 DNA sequence: TGCGCCAGCAGTAGGGCGGTGGGCGAGCAGTACTTC. It codes for CASSRAVGEQYF.